This T cell receptor beta chain was sequenced for a study of blood T cell repertoires in COVID-19. Study-wide background: Samples came from the United States, Italy and Spain, spanning acute and convalescent COVID-19. T cells, B-cell-depleted T cells, or PBMCs provided the cDNA or gDNA that served as material.

The count of this clone is one. Original handling: It was from reference gene primer amplification that nucleated cell counts were estimated. Clones were sequenced by immunoSEQ multiplex PCR, and TCRdb holds only the in-frame ones, with some missing. V, J and clone size reflect that table, while D and trimming were determined from the DNA. The sample lists 250,000 to 350,000 clones, roughly nine tenths occurring once. Germline V gene sequence: CDR1 SEHNR, CDR2 FQNEAQ (reference sequence). The CDR3 is made up of 18 amino acids. Between the trimmed V and J ends, which lost 5 bases and 2 bases, there was a span of 19 bases.

This clonotype was sampled from a man aged 18 to 30 who had recovered from COVID-19. The source material was peripheral blood. The chain links TRBV7-9 to TRBJ2-6; a weak D match, TRBD1 (5 bases). The CDR3 protein is CASSLVGQGFPGANVLTF. CDR3 sequence (DNA): TGTGCCAGCAGCCTTGTTGGGCAGGGCTTCCCTGGGGCCAACGTCCTGACTTTC.